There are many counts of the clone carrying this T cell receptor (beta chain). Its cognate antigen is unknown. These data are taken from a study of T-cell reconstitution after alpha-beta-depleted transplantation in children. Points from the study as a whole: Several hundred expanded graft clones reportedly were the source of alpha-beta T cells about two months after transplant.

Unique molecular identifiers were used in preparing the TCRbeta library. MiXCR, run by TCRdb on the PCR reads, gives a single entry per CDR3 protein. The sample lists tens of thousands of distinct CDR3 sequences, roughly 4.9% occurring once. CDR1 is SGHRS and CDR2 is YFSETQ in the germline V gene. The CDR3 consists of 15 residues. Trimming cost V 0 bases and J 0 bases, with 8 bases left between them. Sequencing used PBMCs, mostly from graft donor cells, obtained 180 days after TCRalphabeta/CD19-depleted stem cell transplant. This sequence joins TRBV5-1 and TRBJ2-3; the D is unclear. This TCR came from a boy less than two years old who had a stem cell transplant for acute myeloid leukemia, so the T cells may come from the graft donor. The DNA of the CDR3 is TGCGCCAGCAGCTTGGAGGATGGTAGCACAGATACGCAGTATTTT. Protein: CASSLEDGSTDTQYF.